This T cell receptor (beta chain) was profiled in a study of beta chain features in type 1 diabetes. Regarding the study as a whole: Shorter templates might be favored by PCR, equally in patients and controls. More deletions and fewer insertions at VDJ junctions were seen in type 1 diabetes patients. All four CD4+ subsets of Type 1 diabetes patients contained TCRB CDR3s that were moderately but significantly shorter.

A note on this clone: Its antigen is unidentified.

Unmatched junction bases numbered 9, after V lost 6 bases and J lost 4 bases. From germline, CDR1 is SGDLS and CDR2 YYNGEE. The CDR3 spans 14 residues. The entirety of the isolated RNA underwent reverse transcription, so expressed TCRB transcripts were sequenced. The repertoire was sequenced with immunoSEQ multiplex PCR; TCRdb's copy has only in-frame clones and lacks some. The repertoire holds 250,000 to 300,000 clones, with 20% to 25% as singletons. Sequencing was carried out using naive CD4+ T cells from blood. V gene TRBV9 combines with J gene TRBJ1-1, with 7 nucleotides matching TRBD1. The receptor was isolated from a woman in her 30s with type 1 diabetes. CDR3 amino acids: CASITDRVGTEAFF. CDR3 nucleotides: TGTGCCAGCATAACCGACAGGGTGGGCACTGAAGCTTTCTTT.